The present TCR beta chain was sequenced within a study of response to subunit inactivated influenza vaccine. Broader study findings: Authors suggested each seasonal flu vaccination may recruit only limited numbers of new T cells.

A note on this clonotype: The antigen remains undetermined.

MiXCR, run by TCRdb on the RT-PCR reads, gives a single entry per CDR3 protein. The repertoire consists of around 250,000 distinct CDR3 sequences, with less than 15% occurring once and the leading ten covering approximately 8.4%. The sequence was collected from a man aged 50-59 years who received an inactivated influenza vaccine. Source: non-naive T cells sorted from PBMCs, taken 14 to 15 days before vaccination.

The CDR3 region is CAIRSRDEQFF. DNA for the CDR3: TGTGCCATCAGATCACGGGATGAGCAGTTCTTC. The rearrangement joins TRBV10-3 to TRBJ2-1; D is unresolved. The CDR3 has 11 residues. Germline V gene sequence: CDR1 ENHRY, CDR2 SYGVKD. V was trimmed by 6 bases and J by 8 bases, leaving 8 bases between them.